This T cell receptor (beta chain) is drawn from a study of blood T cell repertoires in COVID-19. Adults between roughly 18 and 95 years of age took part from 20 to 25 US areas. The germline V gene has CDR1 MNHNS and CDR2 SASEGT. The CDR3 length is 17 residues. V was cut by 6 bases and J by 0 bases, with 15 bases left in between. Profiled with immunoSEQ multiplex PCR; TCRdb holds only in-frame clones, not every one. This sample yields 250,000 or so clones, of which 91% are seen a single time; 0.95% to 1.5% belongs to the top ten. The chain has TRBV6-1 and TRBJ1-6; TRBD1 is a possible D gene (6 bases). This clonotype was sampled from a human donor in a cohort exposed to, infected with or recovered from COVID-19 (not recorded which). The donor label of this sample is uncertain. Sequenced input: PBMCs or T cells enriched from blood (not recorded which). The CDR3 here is CASRETGFGSYNSPLHF. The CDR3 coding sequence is TGTGCCAGCAGGGAAACAGGGTTTGGCTCCTATAATTCACCCCTCCACTTT.